One sample yielded the 2 T cell receptor beta chains listed below, sequenced in a study of blood T cell repertoires in COVID-19. Assay used: immunoSEQ multiplex PCR; TCRdb lists only in-frame clones, some missing. The sample contains 150,000 to 200,000 clones, 85% to 90% of which appear only once. Specimen: peripheral blood. The receptors originated from a woman in her sixties with COVID-19, enrolled during active disease.

The rearrangement links TRBV6-2 or TRBV6-3 to TRBJ2-7; D not certain. The V gene's germline CDR1 is MNHEY and CDR2 SVGEGT. The V end lost 0 bases, the J end lost 7 bases, and 4 bases lay between the germline ends. The CDR3 covers 11 residues. CDR3 amino acids: CASSYSREQYF. DNA for the CDR3: TGTGCCAGCAGTTACTCGAGGGAGCAGTACTTC.

V and J are TRBV11-2 and TRBJ1-6, with 9 positions matching TRBD1. CDR3 length: 15 residues. Trimming at V came to 5 bases and at J to 6 bases, leaving 5 bases not matched to a gene. Germline V gene sequence: CDR1 SGHAT, CDR2 FQNNGV. CDR3 in DNA: TGTGCCAGCAGCCGTACGGGACAGGGTAATTCACCCCTCCACTTT. This codes for CASSRTGQGNSPLHF.